Each of the 11 T cell receptor beta chains below was sequenced from the same sample in a study of cytomegalovirus exposure and HLA in healthy donors. PCR amplification relied on 60 Vbeta primers (plus 13 Jbeta primers). Clones were sequenced by immunoSEQ multiplex PCR, and TCRdb holds only the in-frame ones, with some missing. The sample has fewer than 200,000 clones; around 72% are singletons. Source material: PBMCs. These receptors were collected from a man aged 45 to 65 in good health and CMV-seronegative.

The chain carries TRBV6-6 and TRBJ1-3, with unresolved D. The CDR3 totals 13 residues. Trimming left V 6 bases short and J 0 bases short, with 6 bases between. Germline assignment: CDR1 MNHNY and CDR2 SVGAGI (reference sequence). The CDR3 loop reads CASRLHSGNTIYF. The CDR3 nucleotides read TGTGCCAGCAGACTACACTCTGGAAACACCATATATTTT.

The chain is built from TRBV5-1 and TRBJ1-1; TRBD1 matches 12 bases. Germline-derived CDR1 and CDR2 are SGHRS and YFSETQ. The CDR3 length is 16 residues. V was clipped by 3 bases and J by 2 bases; unmatched bases: 5. The CDR3 region has the DNA TGCGCCAGCAGCTGGGGGACAGGGGGCGCCAACACTGAAGCTTTCTTT. Protein sequence: CASSWGTGGANTEAFF.

V is TRBV29-1 and J is TRBJ1-1; 9 bases line up with TRBD1. Looked up from germline, CDR1 is SQVTM and CDR2 is ANQGSEA. With V trimmed by 4 bases and J by 0 bases, 3 bases remained unmatched. This CDR3 contains 14 residues. The CDR3 spells CSVVRQGVNTEAFF. The CDR3 bases are TGCAGCGTTGTCCGACAGGGGGTGAACACTGAAGCTTTCTTT.

This clone was detected only a few times. The chain employs TRBV12-5 and TRBJ1-1; 7 bases map to TRBD1. CDR3 length equals 13 residues. Per the germline V gene, CDR1 is LGHNT and CDR2 is FRNRAP. V dropped 2 bases and J dropped 8; count of bases not matched to a gene: 5. The DNA for the CDR3 is TGTGCTAGTGGTTTGTGGACAGGATCGGAAGCTTTCTTT. The encoded protein is CASGLWTGSEAFF.

This chain joins TRBV19 and TRBJ2-2; 11 bases agree with TRBD2. This CDR3 spans 16 amino acids. The ends lost 6 bases at V and 0 bases at J; junction bases unmatched: 3. Per the germline V gene, CDR1 is LNHDA and CDR2 is SQIVND (reference sequence). The CDR3 protein is CASRLSGGANTGELFF. CDR3 bases: TGTGCCAGTAGACTTAGCGGGGGGGCGAACACCGGGGAGCTGTTTTTT.

The chain employs TRBV19 and TRBJ1-2; TRBD1 might be the D (6 bases). Per the germline V gene, CDR1 is LNHDA and CDR2 is SQIVND (reference sequence). The CDR3 loop spans 12 amino acids. V lost 10 bases and J 2 bases, leaving 11 bases between the germline ends. The CDR3 nucleotides read TGTGCCACCGCGGACAGAAACTATGGCTACACCTTC. Translated: CATADRNYGYTF.

The chain uses TRBV23-1 and TRBJ2-7; possible D gene TRBD1, 5 bases. TRBV23-1 is placed among ORFs of uncertain function. The V and J ends lost 6 bases and 3 bases respectively, with 27 bases between them. The CDR3 sequence is 18 residues long. The CDR3 spells CASRYTGGDGPRYYEQYF. For the CDR3, the DNA is TGCGCCAGCAGGTATACAGGTGGAGATGGCCCGAGATACTACGAGCAGTACTTC.

The chain carries TRBV19 and TRBJ1-6; D uncertain. Germline loops: CDR1 LNHDA, CDR2 SQIVND (reference sequence). V gave up 2 bases and J gave up 9 bases, with 11 bases separating them. The CDR3 length is 14 residues. The CDR3 is CASSIPQRSSPLHF. The DNA for the CDR3 is TGTGCCAGTAGTATACCCCAGCGGAGTTCACCCCTCCACTTT.

The chain recombines TRBV2 with TRBJ2-5; 7 bases line up with TRBD1. The CDR3 has 14 amino acids. J gave up 5 bases and V 5 bases, and 8 bases lay outside the gene matches. CDR1 SNHLY and CDR2 FYNNEI come from the germline V gene. The CDR3 loop is CASSRQGSMETQYF. CDR3 DNA sequence: TGTGCCAGCAGTCGACAGGGAAGTATGGAGACCCAGTACTTC.

The chain couples TRBV6-5 to TRBJ1-3, with D maybe TRBD1 (6 bases). CDR1 and CDR2 (germline): MNHEY, SVGAGI. The length of the CDR3 is 15 residues. The ends were cut back, 2 bases at V and 7 bases at J, with 15 bases in the middle. This chain's CDR3 is CASSYRRGERNTIYF. The CDR3, as DNA: TGTGCCAGCAGTTACCGCAGGGGCGAACGGAACACCATATATTTT.

The V and J genes are TRBV19 and TRBJ1-1, with TRBD1 matching 7 bases. V shed 8 bases, J shed 0 bases, and the junction held 9 bases outside the gene matches. Germline V lookup: CDR1 LNHDA, CDR2 SQIVND (reference sequence). There are 15 residues in the CDR3. The CDR3 here is CASGGTDLMNTEAFF. The CDR3 coding sequence is TGTGCCAGTGGAGGGACAGACCTCATGAACACTGAAGCTTTCTTT.